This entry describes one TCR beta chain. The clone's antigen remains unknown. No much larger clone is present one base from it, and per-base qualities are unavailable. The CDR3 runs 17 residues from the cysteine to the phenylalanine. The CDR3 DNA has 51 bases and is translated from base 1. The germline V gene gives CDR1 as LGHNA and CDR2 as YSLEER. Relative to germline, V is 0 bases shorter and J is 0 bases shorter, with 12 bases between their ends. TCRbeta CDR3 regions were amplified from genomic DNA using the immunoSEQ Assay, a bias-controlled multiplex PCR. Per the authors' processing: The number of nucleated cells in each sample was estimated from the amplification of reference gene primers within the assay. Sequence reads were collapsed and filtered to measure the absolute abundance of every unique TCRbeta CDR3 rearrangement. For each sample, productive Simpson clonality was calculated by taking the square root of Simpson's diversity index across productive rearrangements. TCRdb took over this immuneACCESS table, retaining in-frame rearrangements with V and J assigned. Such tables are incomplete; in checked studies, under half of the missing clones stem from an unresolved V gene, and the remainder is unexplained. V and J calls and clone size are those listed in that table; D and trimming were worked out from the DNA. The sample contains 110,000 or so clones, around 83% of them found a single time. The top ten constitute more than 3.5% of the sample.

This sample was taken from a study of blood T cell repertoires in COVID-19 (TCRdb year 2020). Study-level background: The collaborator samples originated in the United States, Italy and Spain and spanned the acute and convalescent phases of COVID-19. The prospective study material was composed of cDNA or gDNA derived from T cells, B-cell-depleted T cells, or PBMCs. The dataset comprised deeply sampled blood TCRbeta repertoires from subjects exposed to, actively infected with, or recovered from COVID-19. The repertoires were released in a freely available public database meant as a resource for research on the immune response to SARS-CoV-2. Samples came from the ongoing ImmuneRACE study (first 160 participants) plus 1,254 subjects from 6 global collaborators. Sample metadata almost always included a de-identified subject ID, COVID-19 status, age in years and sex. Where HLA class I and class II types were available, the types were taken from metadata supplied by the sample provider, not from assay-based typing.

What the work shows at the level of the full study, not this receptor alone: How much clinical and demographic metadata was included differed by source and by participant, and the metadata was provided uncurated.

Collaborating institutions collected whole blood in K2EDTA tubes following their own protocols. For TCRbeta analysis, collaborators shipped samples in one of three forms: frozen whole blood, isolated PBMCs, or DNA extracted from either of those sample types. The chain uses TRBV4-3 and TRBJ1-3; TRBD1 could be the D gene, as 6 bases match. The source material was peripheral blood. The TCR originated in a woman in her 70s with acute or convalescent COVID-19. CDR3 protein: CASSQDFGGISGNTIYF. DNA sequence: TGCGCCAGCAGCCAAGATTTTGGGGGCATCTCTGGAAACACCATATATTTT.